This T cell receptor beta chain is from a study of siplizumab effects on memory and regulatory T cells (dated by TCRdb to between 2018 and 2020). A note on the overall study: Across eight responder-stimulator pairs, mixed lymphocyte reactions were run in pairs, approximately 1 with siplizumab at 0.75 to 1 ug/mL and approximately 1 without drug. The study looked at the effect of siplizumab, an anti-CD2 antibody, on alloreactive T-cell subsets in allogeneic mixed lymphocyte reactions made from human PBMCs. Here is what the overall study found, with its caveats: Because sequences at frequencies below about 10^-5 were poorly captured, only a minor fraction of alloreactive clones could be mapped back to unstimulated subsets. Greater diversity appeared to be present in unstimulated naive T cells than in memory T cells, and a substantial contribution to the alloresponse seemed to be made by naive cells. Among mappable alloreactive CD4+ clones, an average Treg-derived fraction of 68.8% was observed with siplizumab, compared with roughly 25% in control reactions. No functional confirmation was obtained for the suppressive function of proliferating Tregs from siplizumab cultures. Roughly 75-97% of proliferating CD4+ or CD8+ clones could not be assigned a naive or memory phenotype. The cumulative frequency of alloreactive sequences that could be traced back to unstimulated CD4+ memory T cells was significantly reduced by siplizumab.

This clone was detected only a few times. The specificity of this receptor is unknown. The sample holds no much larger clone one base away, and base qualities are not on file. V is cut by 6 bases and J by 1 base, and the space between the germline ends is 10 bases. CDR1 and CDR2 were assigned from the germline V gene (reference sequence) as WNHNN and SYGVQD. The CDR3, cysteine through phenylalanine, is 13 amino acids long. The retained sequence is limited to the CDR3, 39 bases, with the frame set at the first base. Cells in the mixed lymphocyte reaction were cultured together at 37 degrees C for under seven days. Responder PBMCs were labelled with CFSE and stimulator PBMCs with Violet Dye, then combined at a 1:1 ratio. Sorted unstimulated T cells and proliferating T cells recovered from mixed lymphocyte reactions were subjected to TCRbeta CDR3 sequencing. Fresh whole blood from approximately 10 HLA-typed healthy donors was used to isolate PBMCs. For TCR sequencing, responder T cells that had proliferated and were CFSE-low were FACS-sorted once the mixed lymphocyte reaction was over.

Library preparation employed the immunoSEQ multiplex PCR assay. The deep sequencing platform assayed about 10^5 TCR templates per sample. Genomic DNA extracted from sorted T cells was used for TCRbeta CDR3 sequencing. The paper's processing steps were these. The R programming language was used for clonal analysis of TCRbeta CDR3 data. Unstimulated samples were compared with post-reaction CFSE-low samples to define alloreactive CD4+ and CD8+ clones. Alloreactive CD4+ clones were assigned to regulatory or non-regulatory origin by matching sequences to sorted unstimulated Treg and non-Treg repertoires. Drawn from immuneACCESS, this table holds only the in-frame rearrangements with V and J called that TCRdb kept. Clones are partly lost; checked studies trace under half to an unresolved V gene and leave the rest unexplained. V and J calls plus clone size are reproduced from that table; the DNA served to infer D and trimming. The sample profile shows approximately 10,000 clones; around 46% of them were found once. The ten largest clones take up less than 50% of the sample.

The receptor was derived from a human donor in good health; the cells came from an allogeneic mixed lymphocyte reaction. Some clones in this sample may be carry-over from other donors' samples. Recombination joined TRBV10-1 with TRBJ2-7; a weak D assignment points to TRBD2 (6 bases agree). Sequencing was carried out using CFSE-low (dividing) CD8+ T cells sorted from an allogeneic mixed lymphocyte reaction. The CDR3 is CASRSSESYEQYF. The nucleotides are TGCGCCAGCAGATCTAGCGAATCCTACGAGCAGTACTTC.